The 31 T cell receptor beta chains reported below all come from one sample, sequenced in a study of cytomegalovirus exposure and HLA in healthy donors. Researchers ran the PCR with 60 Vbeta and 13 Jbeta primers. Method: immunoSEQ multiplex PCR; TCRdb's copy keeps in-frame clones and lacks some. Among roughly 160,000 clones listed, roughly 80% were seen once. The source material was PBMCs. The receptors were gathered from a man aged 50-60 years in good health and CMV-seropositive.

The chain has TRBV5-4 and TRBJ1-2; tentatively, D is TRBD1 (5 bases). The V gene lost 6 bases and the J gene lost 1 base, with 19 bases spanning the gap. The germline CDR1 and CDR2 sequences are SGHNT and YYREEE (reference sequence). CDR3 size: 16 residues. CDR3 sequence reads: CASTAEEGRFNYGYTF. Here the CDR3 DNA reads TGTGCCAGCACCGCCGAGGAGGGGCGTTTTAACTATGGCTACACCTTC.

The CDR3 bases are TGTGCCAGCAGTGAAAGCGGCACCTACGAGCAGTACTTC. Translation gives CASSESGTYEQYF. This chain links TRBV25-1 with TRBJ2-7; perhaps TRBD2 as D (5 bases). The CDR3 consists of 13 residues. Germline lookup yields CDR1 MGHDK and CDR2 SYGVNS. Trimming pared 2 bases from V and 2 bases from J, leaving 7 bases between.

The chain couples TRBV30 to TRBJ1-6; D is uncertain. V shed 4 bases and J shed 0 bases, with 13 bases lying between them. This CDR3 region has 16 residues. From germline, CDR1 is GTSNPN and CDR2 SVGIG (reference sequence). The CDR3: CAWTGPGSSYNSPLHF. CDR3 DNA: TGTGCCTGGACCGGCCCCGGGAGCTCCTATAATTCACCCCTCCACTTT.

The genes are TRBV6-6 and TRBJ1-2, with 7 bases aligning to TRBD1. This CDR3 spans 13 amino acids. Looked up from germline, CDR1 is MNHNY and CDR2 is SVGAGI (reference sequence). V trimming: 5 bases; J trimming: 6 bases; junction bases outside the gene matches: 6. The CDR3 sequence: CASSLTGHNGYTF. DNA of the CDR3: TGTGCCAGCAGTCTGACAGGGCACAATGGCTACACCTTC.

The genes are TRBV4-1 and TRBJ1-2; D remains ambiguous. Trimming took 1 base from V and 3 from J, leaving 18 bases between them. Germline CDR1 MGHRA, CDR2 YSYEKL. The CDR3 has 17 residues. As DNA, the CDR3 is TGCGCCAGCAGCCAAGGCCACCTAACAGAATTTGACTATGGCTACACCTTC. Its translation is CASSQGHLTEFDYGYTF.

In its sample, this clone was seen once. The chain combines TRBV4-3 with TRBJ1-6; 7 nucleotides line up with TRBD1. Trimming at V came to 0 bases and at J to 10 bases, leaving 3 bases not matched to a gene. Germline V gene sequence: CDR1 LGHNA, CDR2 YSLEER. The CDR3 runs to 14 residues. CDR3 DNA: TGCGCCAGCAGCCAAGAACAGGGACAGTCACCCCTCCACTTT. Translated, it gives CASSQEQGQSPLHF.

This chain joins TRBV9 and TRBJ2-1, with 7 bases that match TRBD1. Germline lookup yields CDR1 SGDLS and CDR2 YYNGEE. The CDR3 length is 14 residues. The V and J ends lost 3 bases and 7 bases, in that order; junction bases with no gene match: 7. The CDR3 DNA reads TGTGCCAGCAGCGGAACAGGGGCCTTGAATGAGCAGTTCTTC. This encodes CASSGTGALNEQFF.

The CDR3 loop reads CASSEPRQGLFNQPQHF. The CDR3 nucleotides are TGTGCCAGCAGTGAGCCAAGACAGGGACTTTTCAATCAGCCCCAGCATTTT. The rearrangement links TRBV2 to TRBJ1-5; 7 nucleotides agree with TRBD1. Germline CDR1 reads SNHLY; CDR2 reads FYNNEI. V gave up 3 bases and J gave up 3 bases; unmatched junction bases: 11. CDR3 size: 17 residues.

V is TRBV19 and J is TRBJ1-2; D not resolved. This CDR3 contains 11 residues. The germline gives CDR1 LNHDA, CDR2 SQIVND (reference sequence). V was pared by 6 bases and J by 2 bases, with 4 bases between. DNA for the CDR3: TGTGCCAGTAGCCAGAACTATGGCTACACCTTC. It codes for CASSQNYGYTF.

The chain employs TRBV15 and TRBJ1-1, with unresolved D. The germline V and J ends were trimmed by 2 bases and 8 bases, with 9 bases remaining between them. Germline V lookup: CDR1 LNHNV, CDR2 YYDKDF (reference sequence). The CDR3 totals 12 residues. CDR3 DNA: TGTGCCACCAGCAGACCGAGGCTGGAAGCTTTCTTT. Residues: CATSRPRLEAFF.

CDR3 loop: CASSQSMGEAQHF. The CDR3 bases are TGTGCCAGCAGCCAATCCATGGGGGAGGCCCAGCATTTT. This rearrangement joins TRBV14 to TRBJ1-5; a possible D gene is TRBD1 (5 bases). Trimming took off 2 bases at V and 11 bases at J, with 13 bases between the two ends. Germline assignment: CDR1 SGHDN and CDR2 FVKESK. The CDR3 length is 13 residues.

This sequence joins TRBV19 and TRBJ1-1; maybe TRBD1 (5 bases). The germline V gene encodes CDR1 LNHDA and CDR2 SQIVND (reference sequence). Trimming removed 7 bases at V and 3 bases at J, with 12 bases between. The CDR3 sequence is 13 residues long. The chain's CDR3 is CASTFSGDTEAFF. The CDR3 coding sequence is TGTGCCAGTACCTTCTCGGGGGACACTGAAGCTTTCTTT.

The CDR3 sequence is CASSDSTSGSMETQYF. DNA of the CDR3: TGCGCCAGCAGTGATTCAACTAGCGGGAGTATGGAGACCCAGTACTTC. V gene TRBV10-1 combines with J gene TRBJ2-5, with 11 bases aligning to TRBD2. CDR1 is WNHNN, CDR2 SYGVQD, per germline (reference sequence). The CDR3 has 16 amino acids. Trimming at V came to 3 bases and at J to 5 bases, leaving 8 bases not matched to a gene.

The CDR3 bases are TGTGCCAGCAGGAAAACAGGGGATAACTATGGCTACACCTTC. Protein product: CASRKTGDNYGYTF. The chain combines TRBV6-5 with TRBJ1-2, with 7 bases identical to TRBD1. Per germline, CDR1 MNHEY and CDR2 SVGAGI. The CDR3 extends over 14 amino acids. The trim removed 6 bases at V and 1 base at J, leaving 5 bases unmatched.

The chain uses TRBV19 and TRBJ2-7; D possibly corresponds to TRBD2 (5 bases). The V and J ends lost 6 bases and 3 bases respectively, with 15 bases between them. Per germline, CDR1 LNHDA and CDR2 SQIVND (reference sequence). The CDR3 extends over 14 amino acids. CDR3 nucleotides: TGTGCCAGTAGCGTGGCTAGCCCCCGCTACGAGCAGTACTTC. Its protein is CASSVASPRYEQYF. The full variable domain, with the rest looked up from reference TRBV19 and TRBJ2-7, is DGGITQSPKYLFRKEGQNVTLSCEQNLNHDAMYWYRQDPGQGLRLIYYSQIVNDFQKGDIAEGYSVSREKKESFPLTVTSAQKNPTAFYLCASSVASPRYEQYFGPGTRLTVT.

This chain joins TRBV27 and TRBJ2-1, with 10 bases aligning to TRBD2. CDR1 and CDR2 from the germline V gene are MNHEY and SMNVEV (reference sequence). The junction had 4 bases not matched to a gene; V was cut back by 6 bases and J by 2 bases. This CDR3 has 15 residues. CDR3 DNA sequence: TGTGCCAGCAGAGCCGGGACTAGCGCCTACAATGAGCAGTTCTTC. Amino acids: CASRAGTSAYNEQFF.

This chain connects TRBV7-2 to TRBJ2-5, with TRBD2 identical over 12 bases. Germline lookup yields CDR1 SGHTA and CDR2 FQGNSA. The V gene end was trimmed by 6 bases and the J gene end by 5 bases; junction bases not matched to a gene: 7. There are 15 residues in the CDR3. CDR3 in DNA: TGTGCCAGCAGTCTAGCGGGAGGGCTGAGGGAGACCCAGTACTTC. Translation: CASSLAGGLRETQYF.

The CDR3 sequence: CASSPTGNNQPQHF. CDR3 coding DNA: TGTGCCAGCAGTCCGACAGGGAACAATCAGCCCCAGCATTTT. The chain is built from TRBV2 and TRBJ1-5; 7 bases line up with TRBD1. The CDR3 totals 14 residues. The V segment lost 5 bases and the J segment 3 bases; nucleotides outside the gene matches: 4. Per germline, CDR1 SNHLY and CDR2 FYNNEI.

The rearrangement joins TRBV7-2 to TRBJ2-4, with D hard to call. Germline CDR1 is SGHTA and CDR2 is FQGNSA. This CDR3 is built from 12 residues. V was shortened by 1 base and J by 13 bases, with 11 bases between the two germline ends. The CDR3, as DNA: TGTGCCAGCAGCTTAGTTCCATCCCCACAGTACTTC. Amino acids: CASSLVPSPQYF. Full variable domain (outside the CDR3, taken from reference TRBV7-2 and TRBJ2-4): GAGVSQSPSNKVTEKGKDVELRCDPISGHTALYWYRQSLGQGLEFLIYFQGNSAPDKSGLPSDRFSAERTGGSVSTLTIQRTQQEDSAVYLCASSLVPSPQYFGAGTRLSVL.

This chain connects TRBV10-1 to TRBJ2-1; 8 positions agree with TRBD1. Germline values: CDR1 WNHNN, CDR2 SYGVQD (reference sequence). Trimming took 3 bases from V and 15 from J; bases not matched to a gene: 7. CDR3 length: 12 amino acids. This chain's CDR3 is CASSESRDRLFF. In DNA form, the CDR3 reads TGCGCCAGCAGTGAAAGTAGGGACAGGCTGTTCTTC.

The rearrangement uses TRBV7-3 and TRBJ2-1; 9 bases align to TRBD2. The CDR3 runs 15 residues. Germline lookup yields CDR1 SGHTA and CDR2 FQGTGA. Trimming took 5 bases from V and 2 from J; bases not matched to a gene: 4. CDR3 in amino acids: CASSPTSGAYNEQFF. In nucleotides, the CDR3 is TGTGCCAGCAGCCCGACTAGCGGTGCCTACAATGAGCAGTTCTTC. The full variable domain, its missing parts supplied by reference TRBV7-3 and TRBJ2-1, is GAGVSQTPSNKVTEKGKYVELRCDPISGHTALYWYRQSLGQGPEFLIYFQGTGAADDSGLPNDRFFAVRPEGSVSTLKIQRTERGDSAVYLCASSPTSGAYNEQFFGPGTRLTVL.

The sample holds a few counts of this clone. The chain links TRBV4-3 to TRBJ1-2; 9 bases agree with TRBD1. V gave up 0 bases and J gave up 4 bases; unmatched junction bases: 9. The germline CDR1 and CDR2 sequences are LGHNA and YSLEER. The CDR3 contains 17 residues. CDR3 loop: CASSQEATGGGFYGYTF. In nucleotides, the CDR3 is TGCGCCAGCAGCCAAGAGGCCACAGGGGGCGGCTTCTATGGCTACACCTTC.

V is TRBV28 and J is TRBJ1-3; TRBD1 matches 8 bases. V shed 4 bases and J 1 base; nucleotides not matched to a gene: 6. CDR3 length: 16 residues. Germline CDR1 MDHEN, CDR2 SYDVKM. As DNA, the CDR3 is TGTGCCAGCAGTTCGACAGGGGCGCAGTCTGGAAACACCATATATTTT. Its protein is CASSSTGAQSGNTIYF.

The chain joins TRBV19 to TRBJ1-5; D remains unclear. In germline, CDR1 is LNHDA, CDR2 SQIVND (reference sequence). V shed 7 bases and J shed 2 bases, with 15 bases lying between them. This CDR3 is built from 15 residues. The CDR3 region has the DNA TGTGCCAGTAAGATGAGGGCGCGAGGCAATCAGCCCCAGCATTTT. Translation: CASKMRARGNQPQHF. Based on the CDR3 plus reference TRBV19 and TRBJ1-5, the full variable domain is DGGITQSPKYLFRKEGQNVTLSCEQNLNHDAMYWYRQDPGQGLRLIYYSQIVNDFQKGDIAEGYSVSREKKESFPLTVTSAQKNPTAFYLCASKMRARGNQPQHFGDGTRLSIL.

This clone was seen only once. J is TRBJ1-1 and V is TRBV5-6, with 7 bases matching TRBD1. Unmatched junction bases numbered 9, after V lost 2 bases and J lost 5 bases. CDR3 length: 15 residues. CDR1 and CDR2 from the germline V gene are SGHDT and YYEEEE. The CDR3 spells CASSFEQGSGTEAFF. The CDR3 region has the DNA TGTGCCAGCAGCTTCGAACAGGGGTCGGGTACTGAAGCTTTCTTT. The whole variable domain, filled in from reference TRBV5-6 and TRBJ1-1, reads DAGVTQSPTHLIKTRGQQVTLRCSPKSGHDTVSWYQQALGQGPQFIFQYYEEEERQRGNFPDRFSGHQFPNYSSELNVNALLLGDSALYLCASSFEQGSGTEAFFGQGTRLTVV.

J is TRBJ2-2 and V is TRBV6-5; 11 nucleotides align to TRBD2. This CDR3 comprises 15 residues. CDR1 and CDR2 from the germline V gene are MNHEY and SVGAGI. V was clipped by 5 bases and J by 8 bases; unmatched bases: 7. Written as DNA, the CDR3 is TGTGCCAGCAGTGGCACTAGCGGGAGTTTGGGGGAGCTGTTTTTT. This codes for CASSGTSGSLGELFF.

This clone was detected only once. The chain has TRBV29-1 and TRBJ1-2; 7 nucleotides agree with TRBD1. Germline V gene lookup returns CDR1 SQVTM and CDR2 ANQGSEA. The CDR3 is made up of 14 amino acids. Trimming cost V 5 bases and J 4 bases; bases outside gene matches: 10. The CDR3: CSVISTDRAYGYTF. The DNA of the CDR3 is TGCAGCGTTATATCCACCGACAGGGCCTATGGCTACACCTTC.

The CDR3 nucleotides read TGTGCCACGTCGGGACAGGGGAACCAGCCCCAGCATTTT. The encoded protein is CATSGQGNQPQHF. This chain joins TRBV2 and TRBJ1-5; 10 bases are a match to TRBD1. This CDR3 spans 13 amino acids. V shed 10 bases, J shed 7 bases, and the junction held 7 bases outside the gene matches. The germline gives CDR1 SNHLY, CDR2 FYNNEI.

This chain joins TRBV5-1 and TRBJ2-7; 8 positions match TRBD1. The germline V gene has CDR1 SGHRS and CDR2 YFSETQ. The CDR3 consists of 14 residues. With V trimmed by 2 bases and J by 3 bases, 4 bases remained unmatched. The CDR3 reads CASSFTGTGYEQYF. Written as DNA, the CDR3 is TGCGCCAGCAGCTTTACCGGGACAGGCTACGAGCAGTACTTC.

In regard to this clone: Relative to the germline gene, one junction end is altered; a read error may explain this. The V and J genes are TRBV7-7 and TRBJ2-5, with D tentatively TRBD2 (6 bases). CDR1 is SSHAT and CDR2 is FNYEAQ in the germline V gene (reference sequence). The CDR3 is 15 residues long. The CDR3 is CASSLAVGDQETQYF. CDR3 in DNA: TGTGCTAGCAGCTTAGCGGTCGGGGACCAAGAGACCCAGTACTTC.

V usage is TRBV9 and J usage is TRBJ1-1; D remains unclear. V was trimmed by 0 bases and J by 1 base, leaving 10 bases between them. Germline V lookup: CDR1 SGDLS, CDR2 YYNGEE. The CDR3 is 15 residues long. CDR3 sequence: CASSVGSSWNTEAFF. The CDR3 coding sequence is TGTGCCAGCAGCGTAGGTTCCAGTTGGAACACTGAAGCTTTCTTT.